This T cell receptor (beta chain) was documented in a study of cytomegalovirus exposure and HLA in healthy donors (dated by TCRdb to 2017 to 2019). For the study in its entirety: An earlier analysis of approximately 640 of the donors reported about 250 Gb of sequence data and some 100 million unique TCR beta sequences from approximately 180 million T cells. Approximately 310 gigabases of sequencing data and approximately 84 million unique TCR sequences were included in an early release covering around 650 HLA-typed donors. The genetic ancestry cluster associated with self-reported Caucasian donors included 80% to 90% of the roughly 380 genotyped donors. The study aimed to test whether signatures of past pathogen exposure could be identified by cataloging public T cell receptors. The study used immunosequencing to profile the T cell repertoires of about 670 subjects and linked those repertoires to cytomegalovirus serostatus. Along with the approximately 650-subject first cohort, a separate validation cohort of roughly 110 different subjects was used. The study combined high-throughput TCR immunosequencing, statistical association of individual TCRs with disease status, and machine learning to predict cytomegalovirus infection status. A later analysis re-analyzed previously published TCR beta repertoires from roughly 600 donors and added high-resolution HLA genotyping to study TCR occurrence patterns. Rather than using new phenotypic data, the later analysis identified candidate immune exposures from TCR beta sequences and from how often those sequences occurred across donors. To decide whether each TCR beta V gene segment behaved as functional or pseudogenic, an earlier analysis of approximately 600 of the donors relied on high-throughput TCR beta sequencing. Donor age, sex, ethnicity and CMV serostatus were collected together with the repertoire data. In a later genetic analysis, genome-wide SNP genotypes for about 55% of the roughly 700 donors were used, and that subset was treated as a discovery cohort. All discovery cohort repertoires had been generated on a single sequencing platform. Both class I and class II loci were covered by HLA typing, at four-digit resolution. The number of donors typed differed by locus, with about 629-640 for A, B, C, DRB1 and DQB1, around 500 for DQA1, 600 to 610 for DPA1, and approximately 470 for DPB1. Because of strong linkage in the cohort, roughly five DR-DQ haplotypes were treated as single units for association and clustering. Among about 400 genotyped donors of the cohort, an average of around 250,000 unique TCR beta nucleotide sequences was sequenced per donor, of which 15% to 20% were non-productive. The paper's findings and limits, for the study overall: CMV serostatus was the only immune exposure information available for the cohort. In a later genetic analysis, a missense DCLRE1C variant was associated with V-gene and J-gene trimming of TCR beta chains, and the association was replicated in an independent cohort. A further reported finding was that TCR beta sequences accurately predicted the HLA-A and HLA-B alleles for most subjects in the first cohort. According to the authors, the approach could potentially be generalized to other disease states and immunological phenotypes. In vitro tests confirmed that three of the cytomegalovirus-associated TCR beta chains recognize cytomegalovirus antigens. When HLA alleles, especially DR and DQ, strongly co-occurred, TCR associations were difficult to assign to individual alleles. A cluster of highly shared sequence variants was judged likely to represent a technical artifact of the sequencing pipeline. Linkage disequilibrium might explain the correlated functional status among segregating V segments, but an unknown experimental factor could not be excluded. Several of the top co-occurrence clusters appeared to be linked to parvovirus B19, influenza, CMV and Epstein-Barr virus, according to a later analysis. A later analysis found that most CMV-associated TCR beta chains appeared HLA-restricted, with HLA associations seemingly driven largely by CMV exposure. In an earlier analysis of about 600 of the donors, most TCR beta V segments appeared in productive rearrangements about 87% or about 30% of the time, broadly matching IMGT annotations. Most TCR sequences were seen in very few donors, while some public TCRs were found in many individuals. Only TCR beta chains were sequenced in this cohort, and the absence of alpha or paired-chain data limited detectable features. In the study, approximately 160 TCR beta chains were listed as associated with cytomegalovirus. Compared with the approximately 720-donor mean, donors in an Asian-associated ancestry cluster had fewer N-insertions in productive TCRs, according to a later genetic analysis. Because HLA typing was unavailable for some donors at each locus, only the typed subset was used in association tests. In a later analysis, TCR association rates were found to vary across HLA loci, with the most associated TCRs seen for DRB1 alleles and the fewest for HLA-C alleles. The earlier analysis of fewer than 750 of the donors excluded some 16 rarely observed V segments, including chromosome 9 orphons, because counts were too low. Some IMGT-functional V segments, including TRBV6-2 and TRBV6-3, could not be distinguished by the 87-base-pair reads and were therefore excluded. Sequencing depth was assumed to be roughly uniform across donors in the presence/absence analyses, though that assumption may not hold. The classifier was reported to diagnose cytomegalovirus status with high specificity and sensitivity in both the original cohort and the validation cohort. At a false discovery rate of 0.05, a later analysis linked around 17,000 TCR beta sequences to specific HLA alleles. In a later analysis, HLA-associated TCR beta chains were found to be more clonally expanded and to have lower generation probabilities than equally common non-associated chains.

Note on this clone: Its antigen is not yet known. Base qualities are not recorded, but no much larger clone differs from it by a single base.

The library was made by the immunoSEQ multiplex PCR assay. For the multiplex PCR, a mixture combining 60 forward primers for TCR Vbeta segments and 13 reverse primers for TCR Jbeta segments was used. The CDR3 region of rearranged TCR beta genes was amplified from genomic DNA with a multiplex PCR assay. Amplified TCR beta libraries were sequenced as 87-base-pair reads on the Illumina HiSeq System. In the original analysis: A later analysis counted some 80 million unique TCR beta chains across the 500 to 850 repertoires, and about 10 million of these chains were shared by at least two donors. Raw reads were error-corrected and collapsed into unique sequences with a nearest-neighbor algorithm that merged closely related sequences to remove PCR and sequencing errors. CDR3 sequences were aligned to IMGT reference sequences to assign V, D and J gene segments. For a sequence to be retained, at least a six-nucleotide match to both a V gene segment and a J gene segment was required. A rearrangement was called productive if the CDR3 had no stop codons and remained in frame with V and J, and every other rearrangement was called non-productive. CDR3 was defined by IMGT convention, running from the second conserved V-encoded cysteine to the conserved J-encoded phenylalanine. Sequences without an unambiguous match to a single V gene segment were excluded from the earlier analysis of 450 to 750 of the donors. An earlier analysis of several hundred of the donors called V segments functional above 56.7% productive rearrangements and segregating when the between-donor standard deviation exceeded 5%. A statistical classification framework was developed to diagnose cytomegalovirus status using the catalog of TCR beta chain sequences. In a later analysis, V and J genes were assigned by comparing TCR nucleotide sequences against IMGT/GENE-DB human TR gene sequences. A later analysis assigned CDR3 sequences and most-parsimonious VDJ recombination scenarios with the TCRdist pipeline. In a later analysis, every TCR beta chain was defined by the combination of its CDR3 amino acid sequence and its V-gene family, and reads without a unique V-gene family were dropped. As a way to deal with suspected cross-contamination and a sequencing artifact, a later analysis dropped 500 to 700 nucleotide sequences that were highly shared and had low generation probability. For each public chain, a later analysis derived a clonal expansion index from normalized ranks of inferred template counts within each repertoire. Generation probabilities in a later analysis came from a VDJ recombination model fitted to out-of-frame rearrangements, and those results were checked against IGoR. In a later analysis, TCR-TCR, TCR-HLA and TCR-CMV co-occurrence was scored with hypergeometric tests, and a repertoire-size bias correction was applied to TCR pairs. To estimate false discovery rates, a later analysis permuted the HLA or CMV assignments 20 times. In a later analysis, co-occurring TCRs were grouped using DBSCAN, with TCRdist sequence similarity added in when clustering inside HLA-allele-positive subsets. For co-occurrence clustering, repertoires with fewer than 30,000 or more than 120,000 public chains were excluded, along with roughly five repertoires with anomalous nucleotide sharing. TCRdb provides this immuneACCESS table in a form limited to in-frame rearrangements. Some clones are lacking; in checked studies, under half of them reflect an unresolved V gene, and why the rest are absent is not known. For V, J and clone size, that table is used; D and trimming come from the DNA. The sample table records some 94,000 clones; about two thirds of these occur just once. The top ten clones comprise approximately 2.7% of the sample.

In total, approximately 700 healthy bone marrow donors made up the cohort. At the time of sampling, all cohort members were nominally healthy, though unrecorded immune exposures were likely present. The donor tested CMV seronegative, placing the donor among the 350 to 400 seronegative members of the cohort. Every donor gave a peripheral blood sample, and the peripheral blood mononuclear cells from that sample were used for TCR beta sequencing. Genomic DNA extraction from the blood cell samples was performed with the Qiagen DNeasy Blood Extraction Kit. CDR1 SGHVS and CDR2 FQNEAQ were looked up in the germline V gene. V loses 5 bases, J loses 6 bases, and the germline ends lie 14 bases apart. The CDR3, cysteine through phenylalanine, is 14 amino acids long. Only the CDR3 part of the read is kept: 42 bases, read in frame from the first base.

This sequence uses TRBV7-8 and TRBJ1-5; the D gene is perhaps TRBD1, from 6 matching bases. Sequenced material: PBMCs. The origin of this receptor is a man aged 50 to 60 in good health and CMV-seronegative. The DNA sequence is given as TGTGCCAGCAGCGGGCTAACAGGGAGTCAGCCCCAGCATTTT. It codes for CASSGLTGSQPQHF.